Described below is a single T cell receptor beta chain sequence and its context. What it binds is not known. The sample belongs to a study of T cell responses to AZD1222 COVID-19 vaccine. Regarding the study as a whole: Spike was spanned by vaccine-associated CD4 TCRs, which were dominant at 160-218 and 743-854.

Generated by immunoSEQ multiplex PCR, the TCRdb table keeps only in-frame clones and is missing some. Of approximately 120,000 clones in the sample, over 75% were seen once. The sequencing here drew on peripheral blood, taken on day 0 of MenACWY control vaccination. The TCR sequence derives from an adult in good health.

CDR3 region: CASSSDSDIQYF. The DNA of the CDR3 is TGTGCCAGCAGCTCGGACAGCGACATTCAGTACTTC. J is TRBJ2-4 and V is TRBV6-5; D might be TRBD1 (6 bases). Per germline, CDR1 MNHEY and CDR2 SVGAGI. The CDR3 has 12 residues. The V gene lost 6 bases and the J gene lost 8 bases, with 11 bases spanning the gap.